Following are 27 T cell receptor beta chains from one sample sequenced in a study of T cells in Graves' hyperthyroidism and ophthalmopathy. Using RNA transcripts as the source, TCR beta CDR3 regions were amplified. RT-PCR in the first round (using the HTBI primer set) targeted the TCR CDR3. TCRdb ran MiXCR on the multiplex PCR reads and lists one entry per CDR3 protein. The data show around 520,000 distinct CDR3 sequences, with around 13% seen just once and around 14% held by the top ten. Sequenced sample: blood. Receptors were obtained from a woman aged 40 to 55 with Graves' hyperthyroidism.

J is TRBJ2-7 and V is TRBV7-3; TRBD1 agrees at 11 bases. The CDR3 spans 15 residues. The V gene's germline CDR1 is SGHTA and CDR2 FQGTGA. Germline trimming cut 1 base from V and 6 bases from J; bases unmatched to any gene: 5. CDR3 nucleotides: TGTGCCAGCAGCTTAATTAGGACAGGGGGCTCCGAGCAGTACTTC. Translating it yields CASSLIRTGGSEQYF.

The chain is built from TRBV18 and TRBJ2-1; D remains unclear. This CDR3 has 17 amino acids. The V and J ends lost 1 base and 0 bases respectively, with 13 bases between them. CDR1 KGHSH and CDR2 LQKENI come from the germline V gene. The CDR3 sequence: CASSPLSTVSSYNEQFF. CDR3 nucleotide sequence: TGTGCCAGCTCACCACTTTCTACCGTTAGCTCCTACAATGAGCAGTTCTTC.

Here the CDR3 DNA reads TGTGCCAGCAGTGATCCGAGCTCTGGAAACACCATATATTTT. This codes for CASSDPSSGNTIYF. The rearrangement joins TRBV6-1 to TRBJ1-3, with D unresolved. Germline V gene lookup returns CDR1 MNHNS and CDR2 SASEGT. With 3 bases removed from V and 0 bases from J, the gap between germline ends came to 6 bases. The CDR3 has 14 amino acids.

The chain links TRBV7-4 to TRBJ1-6, with D unresolved. Germline CDR1 is SGHVT and CDR2 is SQSDAQ. The V end was cut by 6 bases, the J end by 6 bases, with 9 bases between. The CDR3 totals 13 residues. CDR3 residues: CASSSGSNSPLHF. CDR3 nucleotide sequence: TGTGCCAGCAGTTCGGGTAGTAATTCACCCCTCCACTTT. The full variable domain, rest sourced from reference TRBV7-4 and TRBJ1-6, is GAGVSQSPRYKVAKRGRDVALRCDSISGHVTLYWYRQTLGQGSEVLTYSQSDAQRDKSGRPSGRFSAERPERSVSTLKIQRTEQGDSAVYLCASSSGSNSPLHFGNGTRLTVT.

This clonotype has only a few counts. The chain is built from TRBV19 and TRBJ1-3, with TRBD1 as a possible D gene (5 bases). The V end was cut by 3 bases, the J end by 0 bases, with 9 bases between. Germline CDR1 LNHDA, CDR2 SQIVND (reference sequence). The CDR3 contains 15 residues. The CDR3 DNA reads as TGTGCCAGTAGTATCGGGGGATCCTCTGGAAACACCATATATTTT. Translating gives CASSIGGSSGNTIYF.

This clonotype was detected ten times or more. The J gene is TRBJ2-1, the V gene TRBV28; 11 bases align to TRBD2. This CDR3 spans 21 amino acids. CDR1 is MDHEN and CDR2 is SYDVKM in the germline V gene. V lost 4 bases, J lost 3 bases, and 20 bases stayed unmatched. CDR3 amino acids: CASSYVSGTSGTPNYYNEQFF. As DNA, the CDR3 is TGTGCCAGCAGTTACGTATCCGGGACTAGCGGAACTCCGAACTACTACAATGAGCAGTTCTTC.

V usage is TRBV11-2 and J usage is TRBJ2-1, with 8 bases matching TRBD2. V dropped 6 bases and J dropped 8; count of bases not matched to a gene: 12. Germline-derived CDR1 and CDR2 are SGHAT and FQNNGV. The CDR3 is 15 amino acids. The CDR3 DNA is TGTGCCAGCAGTTTAAGGCCGGGAGGGCCCCATGAGCAGTTCTTC. Amino acid sequence: CASSLRPGGPHEQFF. Full variable domain (remainder filled in from reference TRBV11-2 and TRBJ2-1): EAGVAQSPRYKIIEKRQSVAFWCNPISGHATLYWYQQILGQGPKLLIQFQNNGVVDDSQLPKDRFSAERLKGVDSTLKIQPAKLEDSAVYLCASSLRPGGPHEQFFGPGTRLTVL.

This clonotype was picked up many times. This chain links TRBV2 with TRBJ2-5; no clear D gene. V was clipped by 2 bases and J by 13 bases, with 11 bases between them. This CDR3 is 11 amino acids long. CDR1 is SNHLY, CDR2 FYNNEI, per germline. The chain's CDR3 is CASSEKLVRYF. CDR3 coding DNA: TGTGCCAGCAGTGAAAAGCTTGTTCGGTACTTC.

Worth noting for this clonotype: Given a much more abundant clone one base away, this may be a read error. The chain links TRBV3-1 to TRBJ1-4; 9 nucleotides align to TRBD1. Germline-derived CDR1 and CDR2 are LGHDT and YNNKEL (reference sequence). The CDR3 contains 14 residues. V lost 4 bases to trimming and J lost 8 bases; unmatched junction nucleotides: 5. DNA for the CDR3: TGTGCCAGCAGCCCCGGGACAGGGCAGGAAAAACTGTTTTTT. This sequence encodes CASSPGTGQEKLFF.

This clonotype was observed a few times. This rearrangement joins TRBV7-2 to TRBJ1-1, with D perhaps TRBD1 (5 bases). The CDR3 has 13 residues. Germline assignment: CDR1 SGHTA and CDR2 FQGNSA. Trimming left V 8 bases short and J 4 bases short, with 14 bases between. CDR3 region: CASYRFRSTEAFF. In DNA form, the CDR3 reads TGTGCCAGCTACAGGTTCCGGAGCACTGAAGCTTTCTTT.

The table lists this clonotype with many counts. The chain links TRBV2 to TRBJ1-5; 9 nucleotides agree with TRBD1. The V segment lost 6 bases and the J segment 4 bases; nucleotides outside the gene matches: 10. The CDR3 length is 16 residues. Germline lookup yields CDR1 SNHLY and CDR2 FYNNEI. The CDR3 is CASRPRTGELNQPQHF. In nucleotides, the CDR3 is TGTGCCAGCAGGCCCAGGACAGGGGAATTGAATCAGCCCCAGCATTTT.

This clonotype has a count of ten or more. This sequence joins TRBV20-1 and TRBJ2-6; 10 bases agree with TRBD1. Germline CDR1 reads DFQATT; CDR2 reads SNEGSKA (reference sequence). V dropped 4 bases and J dropped 2; count of bases not matched to a gene: 8. CDR3 length: 17 residues. As DNA, the CDR3 is TGCAGTGCTACAACCGGGACAGGGGATACTGGGGCCAACGTCCTGACTTTC. It specifies CSATTGTGDTGANVLTF.

This clonotype was recorded at least ten times. J is TRBJ1-2 and V is TRBV11-3, with D possibly TRBD1 on 5 matching bases. The CDR3 loop spans 13 amino acids. V lost 2 bases, J lost 7 bases, and 11 bases lay in between. CDR1 is SGHNT and CDR2 is YENEEA in the germline V gene. The CDR3: CASSLNQGAGYTF. CDR3 bases: TGTGCCAGCAGCTTAAATCAGGGTGCTGGCTACACCTTC.

This clonotype was detected many times. This chain connects TRBV28 to TRBJ2-1, with TRBD1 matching 10 bases. V was clipped by 5 bases and J by 8 bases; unmatched bases: 15. CDR1 and CDR2 (germline): MDHEN, SYDVKM. The CDR3 loop spans 17 amino acids. CDR3 DNA sequence: TGTGCCAGCAGTCCATACTTGGGACAGGGGTTTGAGGATGAGCAGTTCTTC. This sequence encodes CASSPYLGQGFEDEQFF.

In its sample, this clonotype was seen many times. The chain is built from TRBV29-1 and TRBJ1-2; 7 bases line up with TRBD1. CDR1 is SQVTM and CDR2 is ANQGSEA in the germline V gene. The CDR3 spans 12 residues. The J segment lost 4 bases and the V segment lost 7 bases, leaving 6 bases of the junction unmatched. As DNA, the CDR3 is TGCAGCGGCCGACAGGGTAGCTATGGCTACACCTTC. Its protein is CSGRQGSYGYTF.

This clonotype was seen repeatedly, ten times or more. The chain recombines TRBV28 with TRBJ1-4; 9 bases line up with TRBD1. Germline values: CDR1 MDHEN, CDR2 SYDVKM. CDR3 length equals 14 residues. V lost 10 bases and J lost 8; bases outside the gene matches: 11. The CDR3 loop is CATSPGTGREKLFF. In DNA, the CDR3 is TGTGCCACCTCACCCGGGACAGGGAGAGAAAAACTGTTTTTT. Based on the CDR3 plus reference TRBV28 and TRBJ1-4, the full variable domain is DVKVTQSSRYLVKRTGEKVFLECVQDMDHENMFWYRQDPGLGLRLIYFSYDVKMKEKGDIPEGYSVSREKKERFSLILESASTNQTSMYLCATSPGTGREKLFFGSGTQLSVL.

The table lists this clonotype with many counts. This sequence joins TRBV20-1 and TRBJ2-7; a weak D match, TRBD2 (5 bases). The CDR3 runs 15 residues. Trimming took off 0 bases at V and 3 bases at J, with 15 bases between the two ends. Germline CDR1 DFQATT, CDR2 SNEGSKA (reference sequence). CDR3 coding DNA: TGCAGTGCTAGAGATAAGTGGGAGCCTGGCTACGAGCAGTACTTC. As protein: CSARDKWEPGYEQYF.

The sample holds a few counts of this clonotype. One end of the junction varies from germline; a read error may be responsible. This chain links TRBV28 with TRBJ1-6; 7 positions agree with TRBD1. This CDR3 spans 14 amino acids. Germline CDR1 is MDHEN and CDR2 is SYDVKM. CDR3 DNA: TGTGCCAGCAGTTTTTCGAAGGGGGCTTCATCCCTCCACTTT. Protein: CASSFSKGASSLHF.

This clonotype was observed many times. The chain couples TRBV2 to TRBJ2-7, with 9 bases identical to TRBD1. Germline CDR1 and CDR2: SNHLY and FYNNEI. The CDR3 loop spans 13 amino acids. V shed 8 bases, J shed 3 bases, and the junction held 5 bases outside the gene matches. CDR3 sequence: CASGSGQGYEQYF. The CDR3 nucleotides read TGTGCCAGCGGATCGGGACAGGGCTACGAGCAGTACTTC.

This clonotype was counted at least ten times. This chain connects TRBV6-2 or TRBV6-3 to TRBJ2-1; tentative D call: TRBD2 (6 bases). CDR3 length: 19 amino acids. Between the trimmed V and J ends, which lost 8 bases and 7 bases, there was a span of 33 bases. Looked up from germline, CDR1 is MNHEY and CDR2 is SVGEGT. This CDR3 reads CASGSAGTGTSGFLNEQFF. The CDR3 bases are TGTGCCAGCGGGTCCGCCGGGACGGGAACAAGCGGGTTCTTAAATGAGCAGTTCTTC.

This clonotype was recorded many times. The CDR3 DNA reads as TGTGCCAGCAGTTTAGCTAGCGGGAGGGGTATTGAGCAGTTCTTC. It is translated as CASSLASGRGIEQFF. The chain combines TRBV12-3 or TRBV12-4 with TRBJ2-1; TRBD2 aligns across 11 bases. Trimming cost V 0 bases and J 9 bases; bases outside gene matches: 4. CDR3 length: 15 amino acids.

There are many counts of this clonotype. The J gene is TRBJ1-5, the V gene TRBV2, with a weak D call TRBD1 (6 bases). CDR1 SNHLY and CDR2 FYNNEI come from the germline V gene. The length of the CDR3 is 17 residues. Between the trimmed V and J ends, which lost 1 base and 6 bases, there was a span of 19 bases. Here the CDR3 DNA reads TGTGCCAGCAGTGAAGGGGGACGGCTCTTAGGGGGTCAGCCCCAGCATTTT. Protein product: CASSEGGRLLGGQPQHF.

This chain connects TRBV5-1 to TRBJ2-7, with 7 positions matching TRBD2. Per the germline V gene, CDR1 is SGHRS and CDR2 is YFSETQ. Germline trimming cut 0 bases from V and 5 bases from J; bases unmatched to any gene: 5. There are 14 residues in the CDR3. CDR3: CASSLASGTNEQYF. CDR3 sequence (DNA): TGCGCCAGCAGCTTGGCGAGCGGGACCAACGAGCAGTACTTC.

This clonotype was detected many times. The rearrangement joins TRBV7-8 to TRBJ2-2; TRBD1 might be the D (5 bases). This CDR3 has 15 residues. Trimming took off 2 bases at V and 5 bases at J, with 12 bases between the two ends. Germline V gene lookup returns CDR1 SGHVS and CDR2 FQNEAQ. The CDR3 DNA reads TGTGCCAGCAGCTTATTCAGGGAAAGGACCGGGGAGCTGTTTTTT. The encoded protein is CASSLFRERTGELFF.

The sample holds many counts of this clonotype. The V and J genes are TRBV3-1 and TRBJ1-5; perhaps TRBD1 as D (5 bases). From germline, CDR1 is LGHDT and CDR2 YNNKEL (reference sequence). V gave up 5 bases and J gave up 1 base, with 12 bases separating them. The length of the CDR3 is 15 residues. The CDR3 bases are TGTGCCAGCAGCGCCCAGGGTAAGAGCAATCAGCCCCAGCATTTT. Amino acid sequence: CASSAQGKSNQPQHF. Using reference TRBV3-1 and TRBJ1-5 for the parts outside the CDR3, the full variable domain is DTAVSQTPKYLVTQMGNDKSIKCEQNLGHDTMYWYKQDSKKFLKIMFSYNNKELIINETVPNRFSPKSPDKAHLNLHINSLELGDSAVYFCASSAQGKSNQPQHFGDGTRLSIL.

This clonotype was seen at least ten times. The chain has TRBV20-1 and TRBJ2-1; TRBD2 matches 12 bases. The CDR3 consists of 14 residues. The V gene end was trimmed by 2 bases and the J gene end by 6 bases; junction bases not matched to a gene: 2. Germline V gene lookup returns CDR1 DFQATT and CDR2 SNEGSKA (reference sequence). CDR3 sequence reads: CSARLAGGRNEQFF. The CDR3 nucleotides read TGCAGTGCTAGACTAGCGGGAGGGCGCAATGAGCAGTTCTTC.

Many counts were recorded for this clonotype. The genes are TRBV7-9 and TRBJ1-6, with D maybe TRBD1 (6 bases). The V end was cut by 3 bases, the J end by 4 bases, with 7 bases between. The CDR3 contains 14 residues. Germline lookup yields CDR1 SEHNR and CDR2 FQNEAQ (reference sequence). Written as DNA, the CDR3 is TGTGCCAGCAGCTTTGGACAGTATAATTCACCCCTCCACTTT. Amino acid sequence: CASSFGQYNSPLHF.